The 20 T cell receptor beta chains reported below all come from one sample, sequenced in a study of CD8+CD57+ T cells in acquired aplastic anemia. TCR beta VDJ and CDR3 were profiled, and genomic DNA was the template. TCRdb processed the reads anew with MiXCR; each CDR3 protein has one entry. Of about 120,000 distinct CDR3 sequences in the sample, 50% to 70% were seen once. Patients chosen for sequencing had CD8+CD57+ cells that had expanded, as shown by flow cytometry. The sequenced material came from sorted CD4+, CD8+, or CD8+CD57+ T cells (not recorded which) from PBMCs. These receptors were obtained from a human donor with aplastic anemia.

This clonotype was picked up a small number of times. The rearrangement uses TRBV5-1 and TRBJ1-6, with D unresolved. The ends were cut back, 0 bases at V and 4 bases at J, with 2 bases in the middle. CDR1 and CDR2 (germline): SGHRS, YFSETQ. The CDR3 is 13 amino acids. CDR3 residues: CASSLGYNSPLHF. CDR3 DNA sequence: TGCGCCAGCAGCTTGGGATATAATTCACCCCTCCACTTT.

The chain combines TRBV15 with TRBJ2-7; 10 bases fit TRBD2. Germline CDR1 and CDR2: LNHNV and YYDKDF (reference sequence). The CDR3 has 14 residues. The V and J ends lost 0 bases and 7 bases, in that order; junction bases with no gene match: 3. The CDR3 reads CATSRDGGLAEQYF. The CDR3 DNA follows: TGTGCCACCAGCAGAGATGGGGGACTAGCGGAGCAGTACTTC.

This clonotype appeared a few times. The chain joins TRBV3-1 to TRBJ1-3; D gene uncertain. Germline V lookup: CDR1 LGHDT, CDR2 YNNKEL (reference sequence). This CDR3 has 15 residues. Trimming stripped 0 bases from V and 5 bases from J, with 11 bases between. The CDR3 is CASSQDDGFRNTIYF. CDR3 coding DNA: TGTGCCAGCAGCCAAGATGACGGGTTTAGAAACACCATATATTTT.

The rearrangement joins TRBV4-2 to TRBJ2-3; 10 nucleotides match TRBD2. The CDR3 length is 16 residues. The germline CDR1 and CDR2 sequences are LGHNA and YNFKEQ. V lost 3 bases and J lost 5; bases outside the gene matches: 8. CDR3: CASSQGSGGPRDTQYF. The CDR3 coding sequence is TGTGCCAGCAGCCAGGGTAGCGGGGGGCCACGAGATACGCAGTATTTT.

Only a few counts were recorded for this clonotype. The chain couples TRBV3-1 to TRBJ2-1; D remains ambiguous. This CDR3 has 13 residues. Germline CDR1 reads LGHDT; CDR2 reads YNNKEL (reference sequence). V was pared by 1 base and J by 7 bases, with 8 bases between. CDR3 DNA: TGTGCCAGCAGCCAAGGTCCAAGGAATGAGCAGTTCTTC. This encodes CASSQGPRNEQFF.

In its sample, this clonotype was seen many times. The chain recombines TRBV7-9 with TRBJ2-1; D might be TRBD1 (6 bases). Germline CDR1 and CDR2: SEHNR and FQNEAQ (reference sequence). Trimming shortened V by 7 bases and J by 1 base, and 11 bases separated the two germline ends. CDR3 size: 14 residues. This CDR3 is CASTGQTSYNEQFF. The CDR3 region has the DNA TGTGCCAGCACCGGACAGACATCCTACAATGAGCAGTTCTTC.

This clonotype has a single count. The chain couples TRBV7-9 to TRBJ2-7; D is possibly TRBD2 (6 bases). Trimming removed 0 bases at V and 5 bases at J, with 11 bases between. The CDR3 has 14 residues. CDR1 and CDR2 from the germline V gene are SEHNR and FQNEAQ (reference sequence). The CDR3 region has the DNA TGTGCCAGCAGCTTAGCTGAGCGGGTTCACGAGCAGTACTTC. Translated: CASSLAERVHEQYF.

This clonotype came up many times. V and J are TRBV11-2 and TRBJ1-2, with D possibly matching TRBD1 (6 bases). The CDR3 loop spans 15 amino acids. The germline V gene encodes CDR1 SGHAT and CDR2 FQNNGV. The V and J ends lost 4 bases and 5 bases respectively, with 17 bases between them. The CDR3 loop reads CASSSQKSRGYGYTF. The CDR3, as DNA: TGTGCCAGCAGCTCACAGAAATCAAGGGGGTATGGCTACACCTTC.

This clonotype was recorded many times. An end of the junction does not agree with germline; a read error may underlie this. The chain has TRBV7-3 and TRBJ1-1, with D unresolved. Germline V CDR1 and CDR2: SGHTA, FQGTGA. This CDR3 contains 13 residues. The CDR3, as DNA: TGTGCCAGCAGCTTAATGGGGAACACTGGAGCTTTCTTT. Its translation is CASSLMGNTGAFF.

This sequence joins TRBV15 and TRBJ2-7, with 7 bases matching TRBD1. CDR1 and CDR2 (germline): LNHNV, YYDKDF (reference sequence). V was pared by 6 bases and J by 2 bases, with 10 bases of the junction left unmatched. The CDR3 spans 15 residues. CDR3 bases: TGTGCCACCAGAGACAGACAGGGAATAACCTACGAGCAGTACTTC. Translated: CATRDRQGITYEQYF.

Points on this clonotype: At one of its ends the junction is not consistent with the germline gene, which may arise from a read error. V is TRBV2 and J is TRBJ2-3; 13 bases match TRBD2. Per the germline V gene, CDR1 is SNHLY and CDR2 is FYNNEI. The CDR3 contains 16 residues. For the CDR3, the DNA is TGTGCCAGCAGTGTACAAACTAGCGGGGGGGGAGATACGCACTATTTT. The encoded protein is CASSVQTSGGGDTHYF.

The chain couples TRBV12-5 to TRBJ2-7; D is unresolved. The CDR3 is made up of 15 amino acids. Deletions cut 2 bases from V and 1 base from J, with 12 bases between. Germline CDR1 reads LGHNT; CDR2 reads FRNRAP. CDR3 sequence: CASGLPTLGSYEQYF. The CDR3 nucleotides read TGTGCTAGTGGTTTGCCGACCCTAGGTTCCTACGAGCAGTACTTC.

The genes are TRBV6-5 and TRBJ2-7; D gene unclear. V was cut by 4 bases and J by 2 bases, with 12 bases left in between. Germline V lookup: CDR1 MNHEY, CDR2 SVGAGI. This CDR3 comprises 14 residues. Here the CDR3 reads CASSCQEDAYEQYF. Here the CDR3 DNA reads TGTGCCAGCAGTTGCCAAGAGGACGCCTACGAGCAGTACTTC.

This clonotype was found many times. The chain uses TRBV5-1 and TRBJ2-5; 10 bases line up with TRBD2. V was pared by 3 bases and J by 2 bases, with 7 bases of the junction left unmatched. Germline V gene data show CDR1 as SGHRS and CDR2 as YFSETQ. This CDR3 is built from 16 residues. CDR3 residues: CASSWALAGIQETQYF. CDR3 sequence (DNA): TGCGCCAGCAGCTGGGCACTAGCGGGGATACAAGAGACCCAGTACTTC. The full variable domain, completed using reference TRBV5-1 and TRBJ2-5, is KAGVTQTPRYLIKTRGQQVTLSCSPISGHRSVSWYQQTPGQGLQFLFEYFSETQRNKGNFPGRFSGRQFSNSRSEMNVSTLELGDSALYLCASSWALAGIQETQYFGPGTRLLVL.

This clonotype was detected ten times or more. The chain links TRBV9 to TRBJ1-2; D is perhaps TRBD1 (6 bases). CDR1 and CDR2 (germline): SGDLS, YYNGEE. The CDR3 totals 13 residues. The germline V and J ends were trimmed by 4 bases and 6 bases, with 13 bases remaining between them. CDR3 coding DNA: TGTGCCAGCAGCTACGGCAGGGGAAATGGCTACACCTTC. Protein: CASSYGRGNGYTF.

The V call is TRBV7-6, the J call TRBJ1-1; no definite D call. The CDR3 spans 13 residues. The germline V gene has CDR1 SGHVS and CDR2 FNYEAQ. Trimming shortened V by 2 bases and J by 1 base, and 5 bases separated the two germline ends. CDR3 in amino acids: CASSLRRNTEAFF. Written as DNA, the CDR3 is TGTGCCAGCAGCTTAAGGAGGAACACTGAAGCTTTCTTT.

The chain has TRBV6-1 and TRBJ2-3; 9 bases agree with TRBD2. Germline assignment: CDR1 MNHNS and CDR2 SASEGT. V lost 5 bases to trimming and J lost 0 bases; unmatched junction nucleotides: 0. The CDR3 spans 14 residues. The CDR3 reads CASSTSGSTDTQYF. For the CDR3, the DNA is TGTGCCAGCAGTACTAGCGGGAGCACAGATACGCAGTATTTT.

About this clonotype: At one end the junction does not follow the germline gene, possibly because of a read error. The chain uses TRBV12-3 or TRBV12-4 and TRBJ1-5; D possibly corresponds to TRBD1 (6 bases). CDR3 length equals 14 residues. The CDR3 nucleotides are TGCGCCAGCAGCCCGGGACAAAGAACTCAGCCCCAGCATTTT. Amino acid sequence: CASSPGQRTQPQHF.

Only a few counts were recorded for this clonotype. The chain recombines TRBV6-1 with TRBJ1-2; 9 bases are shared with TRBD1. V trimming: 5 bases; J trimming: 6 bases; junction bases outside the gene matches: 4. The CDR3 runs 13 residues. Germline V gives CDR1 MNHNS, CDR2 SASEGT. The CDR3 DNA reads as TGTGCCAGCAGTCTTACAGGGGGCCATGGCTACACCTTC. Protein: CASSLTGGHGYTF.

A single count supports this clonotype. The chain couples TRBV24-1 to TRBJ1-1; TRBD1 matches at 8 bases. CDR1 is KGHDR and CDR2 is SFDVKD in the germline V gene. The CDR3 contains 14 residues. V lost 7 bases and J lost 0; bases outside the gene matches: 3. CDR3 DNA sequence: TGTGCCACCAGAGGACAGGGATTGAACACTGAAGCTTTCTTT. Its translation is CATRGQGLNTEAFF.